These 27 T cell receptor beta chains share one sample of origin, sequenced in a study of T cell responses to AZD1222 COVID-19 vaccine. Measured with immunoSEQ multiplex PCR; TCRdb has only the in-frame clones, and not every one. The repertoire holds tens of thousands of clones, with roughly 88% as singletons. Sequencing used peripheral blood, obtained on day 0 of AZD1222 vaccination. The receptors were sampled from an adult in good health.

The chain employs TRBV10-3 and TRBJ2-7; TRBD2 agrees at 15 bases. Unmatched junction bases numbered 12, after V lost 6 bases and J lost 3 bases. The CDR3 is made up of 18 amino acids. Germline-derived CDR1 and CDR2 are ENHRY and SYGVKD. The CDR3 DNA reads as TGTGCCATCAGACGGACTAGCGGGGGGGACGGGACCCGCTACGAGCAGTACTTC. Translated: CAIRRTSGGDGTRYEQYF.

The chain uses TRBV7-2 and TRBJ2-1; 11 positions agree with TRBD2. This CDR3 has 15 amino acids. Trimming cost V 3 bases and J 7 bases; bases outside gene matches: 5. Per the germline V gene, CDR1 is SGHTA and CDR2 is FQGNSA. CDR3 in amino acids: CASSFSGGVSNEQFF. The CDR3 nucleotides are TGTGCCAGCAGCTTTAGCGGGGGGGTCTCAAATGAGCAGTTCTTC.

The chain is built from TRBV11-2 and TRBJ1-1; D might be TRBD1 (5 bases). Trimming cost V 5 bases and J 0 bases, with 13 bases left between them. From germline, CDR1 is SGHAT and CDR2 FQNNGV. The CDR3 loop spans 15 amino acids. CDR3 sequence: CASSPSGRMNTEAFF. The CDR3 DNA reads as TGTGCCAGCAGCCCGTCGGGACGGATGAACACTGAAGCTTTCTTT.

The V call is TRBV14, the J call TRBJ2-1, with no clear D. The CDR3 has 15 amino acids. Germline-derived CDR1 and CDR2 are SGHDN and FVKESK. Trimming took off 3 bases at V and 4 bases at J, with 13 bases between the two ends. The CDR3 DNA follows: TGTGCCAGCAGCCACAAGGTTGCAGCGTACAATGAGCAGTTCTTC. The encoded protein is CASSHKVAAYNEQFF. The variable domain in full, completed from reference TRBV14 and TRBJ2-1, reads EAGVTQFPSHSVIEKGQTVTLRCDPISGHDNLYWYRRVMGKEIKFLLHFVKESKQDESGMPNNRFLAERTGGTYSTLKVQPAELEDSGVYFCASSHKVAAYNEQFFGPGTRLTVL.

This chain links TRBV19 with TRBJ1-5; D gene ambiguous. With 5 bases removed from V and 7 bases from J, the gap between germline ends came to 18 bases. The CDR3 covers 15 residues. The germline CDR1 and CDR2 sequences are LNHDA and SQIVND (reference sequence). CDR3 in amino acids: CASSSELPGGQPQHF. The CDR3 DNA reads as TGTGCCAGTAGTTCCGAACTCCCCGGCGGGCAGCCCCAGCATTTT.

The V call is TRBV18, the J call TRBJ2-5; TRBD2 might be the D (7 bases). The CDR3 length is 15 residues. Germline CDR1 reads KGHSH; CDR2 reads LQKENI. Trimming took 5 bases from V and 2 from J, leaving 15 bases between them. The CDR3 region is CASSSLGGPQETQYF. In nucleotides, the CDR3 is TGTGCCAGCTCATCCCTCGGGGGGCCACAAGAGACCCAGTACTTC. The entire variable domain, with the rest obtained from reference TRBV18 and TRBJ2-5, is as follows: NAGVMQNPRHLVRRRGQEARLRCSPMKGHSHVYWYRQLPEEGLKFMVYLQKENIIDESGMPKERFSAEFPKEGPSILRIQQVVRGDSAAYFCASSSLGGPQETQYFGPGTRLLVL.

The V gene is TRBV6-2 or TRBV6-3, the J gene TRBJ2-6; 9 positions agree with TRBD1. CDR3 size: 18 residues. V lost 6 bases and J lost 0; bases outside the gene matches: 9. CDR1 and CDR2 (germline): MNHEY, SVGEGT. CDR3 nucleotide sequence: TGTGCCAGCAGCATACCGGGACAGGGCCTCTCTGGGGCCAACGTCCTGACTTTC. This gives the protein CASSIPGQGLSGANVLTF.

The chain uses TRBV10-3 and TRBJ2-2; the D call may be TRBD1 or TRBD2 (5 bases each). The CDR3 sequence is 14 residues long. The germline V gene encodes CDR1 ENHRY and CDR2 SYGVKD. Trimming shortened V by 10 bases and J by 1 base, and 13 bases separated the two germline ends. The CDR3 DNA reads as TGTGCCAACGCCCGGGACGGGAACACCGGGGAGCTGTTTTTT. Encoded protein: CANARDGNTGELFF.

This clone has more than one count but fewer than ten. The rearrangement uses TRBV3-1 (or the pseudogene TRBV3-2) and TRBJ2-7, with 7 bases identical to TRBD1. CDR3 length: 13 residues. V trimming: 5 bases; J trimming: 5 bases; junction bases outside the gene matches: 6. Germline V gives CDR1 LGHDT, CDR2 YNNKEL (reference sequence). CDR3 amino acids: CASSTTGINEQYF. CDR3 in DNA: TGTGCCAGCAGCACGACAGGGATCAACGAGCAGTACTTC.

The rearrangement links TRBV18 to TRBJ2-2; 7 positions match TRBD1. CDR3 length equals 16 residues. Trimming cost V 2 bases and J 0 bases; bases outside gene matches: 3. Germline CDR1 and CDR2: KGHSH and LQKENI. This chain's CDR3 is CASSPLGGPNTGELFF. The CDR3 DNA reads TGTGCCAGCTCACCATTAGGGGGCCCGAACACCGGGGAGCTGTTTTTT.

V gene TRBV30 combines with J gene TRBJ2-3; D is undetermined. This CDR3 has 14 residues. V was cut by 0 bases and J by 1 base, with 8 bases left in between. Per the germline V gene, CDR1 is GTSNPN and CDR2 is SVGIG (reference sequence). The CDR3 spells CAWSVNSRTDTQYF. In DNA, the CDR3 is TGTGCCTGGAGTGTTAACTCCCGCACAGATACGCAGTATTTT.

V gene TRBV5-6 combines with J gene TRBJ2-6; the D is unclear. Trimming removed 2 bases from V and 9 bases from J, with 9 bases in between. CDR1 is SGHDT and CDR2 is YYEEEE in the germline V gene. CDR3 length: 13 amino acids. The CDR3 bases are TGTGCCAGCAGCTTTTTAGGGTACAACGTCCTGACTTTC. Translated: CASSFLGYNVLTF.

This chain uses TRBV12-3 or TRBV12-4 with TRBJ2-1; D is ambiguous. V lost 2 bases and J 12 bases, leaving 8 bases between the germline ends. This CDR3 region has 11 residues. The CDR3 here is CASSLRHTQFF. CDR3 bases: TGTGCCAGCAGTTTACGTCATACGCAGTTCTTC.

The genes are TRBV7-2 and TRBJ2-3; TRBD2 aligns across 8 bases. After removal of 6 bases from V and 5 bases from J, the junction contained 4 bases not matched to a gene. Germline values: CDR1 SGHTA, CDR2 FQGNSA. This CDR3 is 13 amino acids long. CDR3: CASRRGGGDTQYF. Written as DNA, the CDR3 is TGTGCCAGCAGACGGGGGGGCGGAGATACGCAGTATTTT.

This clone was counted only a few times. The chain has TRBV14 and TRBJ1-1; a weak D match, TRBD1 (6 bases). The V and J ends lost 1 base and 0 bases respectively, with 9 bases between them. Per germline, CDR1 SGHDN and CDR2 FVKESK. The CDR3 runs to 15 residues. This CDR3 is CASSQAGALNTEAFF. As DNA, the CDR3 is TGTGCCAGCAGCCAAGCAGGGGCCCTGAACACTGAAGCTTTCTTT.

The V and J genes are TRBV2 and TRBJ2-2; D is uncertain. V was clipped by 0 bases and J by 13 bases, with 12 bases between them. Germline CDR1 SNHLY, CDR2 FYNNEI. This CDR3 region has 13 residues. The CDR3 reads CASSEAALAGLFF. The CDR3, as DNA: TGTGCCAGCAGTGAAGCGGCTCTCGCTGGGCTGTTTTTT. The full variable domain, with the rest looked up from reference TRBV2 and TRBJ2-2, is EPEVTQTPSHQVTQMGQEVILRCVPISNHLYFYWYRQILGQKVEFLVSFYNNEISEKSEIFDDQFSVERPDGSNFTLKIRSTKLEDSAMYFCASSEAALAGLFFGEGSRLTVL.

V is TRBV7-8 and J is TRBJ2-7; 9 nucleotides match TRBD1. The CDR3 is made up of 18 amino acids. CDR1 and CDR2 (germline): SGHVS, FQNEAQ. The V gene end was trimmed by 5 bases and the J gene end by 5 bases; junction bases not matched to a gene: 19. This CDR3 reads CASSLRLFPGTGNNEQYF. In DNA form, the CDR3 reads TGTGCCAGCAGCCTCAGATTATTTCCTGGGACAGGGAACAACGAGCAGTACTTC. Full variable domain (outside the CDR3, taken from reference TRBV7-8 and TRBJ2-7): GAGVSQSPRYKVAKRGQDVALRCDPISGHVSLFWYQQALGQGPEFLTYFQNEAQLDKSGLPSDRFFAERPEGSVSTLKIQRTQQEDSAVYLCASSLRLFPGTGNNEQYFGPGTRLTVT.

J is TRBJ2-7 and V is TRBV7-9; 9 nucleotides line up with TRBD1. The CDR3 loop spans 14 amino acids. J was trimmed by 3 bases and V by 5 bases; bases with no gene match: 5. Germline assignment: CDR1 SEHNR and CDR2 FQNEAQ (reference sequence). CDR3 nucleotides: TGTGCCAGCAGCCCCGGGACAGGGATCTACGAGCAGTACTTC. Protein: CASSPGTGIYEQYF.

The V gene is TRBV4-2, the J gene TRBJ1-3; 9 bases agree with TRBD1. V trimming: 1 base; J trimming: 4 bases; junction bases outside the gene matches: 8. CDR3 length equals 17 residues. CDR1 is LGHNA and CDR2 is YNFKEQ in the germline V gene. The CDR3 sequence: CASSQAMGQGTGNTIYF. The CDR3 DNA reads as TGTGCCAGCAGCCAAGCGATGGGACAGGGTACCGGAAACACCATATATTTT.

The J gene is TRBJ1-2, the V gene TRBV7-2; TRBD1 agrees at 12 bases. Germline trimming cut 0 bases from V and 7 bases from J; bases unmatched to any gene: 15. This CDR3 spans 19 amino acids. Germline CDR1 and CDR2: SGHTA and FQGNSA. The CDR3 bases are TGTGCCAGCAGCTTAGCTACCGGGACAGGGGGCCGCAAGCGGAGTGGCTACACCTTC. Translating gives CASSLATGTGGRKRSGYTF.

The rearrangement joins TRBV11-3 to TRBJ1-3, with D uncertain. The V end was cut by 5 bases, the J end by 0 bases, with 23 bases between. Germline CDR1 reads SGHNT; CDR2 reads YENEEA. The CDR3 runs 19 residues. The DNA for the CDR3 is TGTGCCAGCAGCCCCCGTCTGTCCCCACACGGAAACTCTGGAAACACCATATATTTT. This gives the protein CASSPRLSPHGNSGNTIYF.

The V gene is TRBV6-5, the J gene TRBJ1-5; no definite D call. Per germline, CDR1 MNHEY and CDR2 SVGAGI. The CDR3 covers 13 residues. Deletions cut 6 bases from V and 5 bases from J, with 11 bases between. The CDR3 DNA sequence: TGTGCCAGCAGAACCACCGGGGATCAGCCCCAGCATTTT. Amino acid sequence: CASRTTGDQPQHF.

The V gene is TRBV6-5, the J gene TRBJ1-1; D call uncertain. Trimming cost V 8 bases and J 1 base, with 11 bases left between them. This CDR3 comprises 13 residues. Per the germline V gene, CDR1 is MNHEY and CDR2 is SVGAGI. DNA of the CDR3: TGTGCCAGCCGAATGACCTCGAACACTGAAGCTTTCTTT. Amino acid sequence: CASRMTSNTEAFF.

The chain recombines TRBV7-9 with TRBJ2-7; the D is unclear. This CDR3 contains 13 residues. Germline loops: CDR1 SEHNR, CDR2 FQNEAQ (reference sequence). V was clipped by 2 bases and J by 6 bases, with 11 bases between them. The CDR3 DNA follows: TGTGCCAGCAGCTTACTAGGCACGGGCGAGCAGTACTTC. Translation gives CASSLLGTGEQYF.

The chain recombines TRBV7-9 with TRBJ2-7; 7 bases align to TRBD2. After removal of 4 bases from V and 1 base from J, the junction contained 7 bases not matched to a gene. Germline V gene lookup returns CDR1 SEHNR and CDR2 FQNEAQ (reference sequence). This CDR3 spans 15 amino acids. The chain's CDR3 is CASSSGASGSYEQYF. For the CDR3, the DNA is TGTGCCAGCAGCTCCGGTGCTAGCGGTTCCTACGAGCAGTACTTC.

V is TRBV19 and J is TRBJ2-7; 8 bases agree with TRBD1. The CDR3 length is 13 residues. Trimming took 2 bases from V and 7 from J; bases not matched to a gene: 4. Germline V CDR1 and CDR2: LNHDA, SQIVND (reference sequence). The DNA of the CDR3 is TGTGCCAGTAGTATACAGGGGGCAAGTGAGCAGTACTTC. Amino acid sequence: CASSIQGASEQYF.

This rearrangement joins TRBV2 to TRBJ1-2; the D gene is possibly TRBD1 (6 bases). The CDR3 is made up of 14 amino acids. V gave up 5 bases and J gave up 6 bases, with 16 bases separating them. The germline CDR1 and CDR2 sequences are SNHLY and FYNNEI. The DNA for the CDR3 is TGTGCCAGCAGTAAAACCATAGGACAGCATGGCTACACCTTC. Its protein is CASSKTIGQHGYTF.